A single sample is the source of the 20 T cell receptor beta chains below, sequenced in a study of human T cells and chemical hapten exposure (dated by TCRdb to about 2021). Library preparation employed RACE. Data came from a NextSeq 500. TCRdb reran the public reads through fastp at Q25 and MiXCR, keeping productive beta chains. Rows with one shared CDR3 protein collapse into an entry with the most common genes and DNA. In this sample the table shows around 120,000 distinct CDR3 sequences, roughly an eighth of which occur a single time. The biggest ten clones account for 0.7% to 0.95% of the sample. According to the study, the label for this sample's time point signals: patch test 1, 2 weeks after DPC sensitization. In the paper's terms, the treatment or condition label means: therapeutic diphenylcyclopropenone sensitization with weekly scalp DPC. This sample comprised whole blood, obtained in connection with sensitization to the hapten diphenylcyclopropenone (DPC). The receptors derive from a man aged 18-30 years with alopecia areata. Some clones in this sample may be carry-over from other donors' samples.

The CDR3 sequence is CASSLRLAGASDTQYF. CDR3 sequence (DNA): TGTGCCAGCAGCTTGCGACTAGCGGGGGCCTCAGATACGCAGTATTTT. The chain is built from TRBV7-2 and TRBJ2-3; TRBD2 matches at 12 bases. Germline V lookup: CDR1 SGHTA, CDR2 FQGNSA. Unmatched junction bases numbered 5, after V lost 3 bases and J lost 4 bases. The CDR3 runs to 16 residues.

This clonotype was picked up many times. The chain recombines TRBV29-1 with TRBJ2-2; D is unclear. The CDR3 length is 11 residues. Germline lookup yields CDR1 SQVTM and CDR2 ANQGSEA. V was clipped by 5 bases and J by 7 bases, with 8 bases between them. CDR3 DNA sequence: TGCAGCGTTTTAGTCGTCGGGGAGCTGTTTTTT. Encoded protein: CSVLVVGELFF.

The chain is built from TRBV7-9 and TRBJ1-6, with 8 nucleotides matching TRBD1. V dropped 4 bases and J dropped 6; count of bases not matched to a gene: 5. Germline V lookup: CDR1 SEHNR, CDR2 FQNEAQ (reference sequence). The CDR3 contains 15 residues. The chain's CDR3 is CASSSQGDINSPLHF. In DNA, the CDR3 is TGTGCCAGCAGCTCACAGGGGGATATTAATTCACCCCTCCACTTT. The entire variable domain, with the rest obtained from reference TRBV7-9 and TRBJ1-6, is as follows: DTGVSQNPRHKITKRGQNVTFRCDPISEHNRLYWYRQTLGQGPEFLTYFQNEAQLEKSRLLSDRFSAERPKGSFSTLEIQRTEQGDSAMYLCASSSQGDINSPLHFGNGTRLTVT.

This clonotype has more than one count but fewer than ten. The chain uses TRBV6-1 and TRBJ1-6, with TRBD1 matching 8 bases. The junction had 6 bases not matched to a gene; V was cut back by 7 bases and J by 4 bases. CDR1 MNHNS and CDR2 SASEGT come from the germline V gene. The CDR3 loop spans 15 amino acids. The CDR3 region has the DNA TGTGCCAGCATTAGACAGGGGAATTATAATTCACCCCTCCACTTT. Its protein product is CASIRQGNYNSPLHF.

This clonotype was detected only a few times. The V gene is TRBV12-3 or TRBV12-4, the J gene TRBJ2-7; D ambiguous. V was shortened by 2 bases and J by 3 bases, with 8 bases between the two germline ends. This CDR3 spans 13 amino acids. The CDR3 DNA is TGTGCCAGCAGTTTATCTGGCAACTACGAGCAGTACGTC. It codes for CASSLSGNYEQYV.

This clonotype was picked up many times. The gene calls are TRBV6-5 and TRBJ2-7, with no clear D. V dropped 4 bases and J dropped 0 bases, with 16 bases sitting between them. Germline values: CDR1 MNHEY, CDR2 SVGAGI. The CDR3 loop spans 16 amino acids. CDR3: CASSFTRSILSYEQYF. CDR3 sequence (DNA): TGTGCCAGCAGTTTCACTCGCTCTATTCTCTCCTACGAGCAGTACTTC.

This clonotype was seen a handful of times. The chain employs TRBV3-1 and TRBJ1-1; a possible D gene is TRBD1 (6 bases). The germline gives CDR1 LGHDT, CDR2 YNNKEL (reference sequence). Trimming pared 4 bases from V and 0 bases from J, leaving 18 bases between. CDR3 length: 17 residues. The CDR3 DNA is TGTGCCAGCAGCCCCGCTTGGGGACACTCCATGAACACTGAAGCTTTCTTT. Encoded protein: CASSPAWGHSMNTEAFF.

This clonotype has a handful of counts. This chain links TRBV6-2 or TRBV6-3 with TRBJ2-5; D remains unclear. Trimming shortened V by 4 bases and J by 5 bases, and 14 bases separated the two germline ends. The CDR3 spans 14 residues. Germline lookup yields CDR1 MNHEY and CDR2 SVGEGT. The CDR3 protein is CASSSPGVGETQYF. The CDR3 bases are TGTGCCAGCAGTTCCCCTGGGGTCGGGGAGACCCAGTACTTC.

This clonotype has just a few counts. V usage is TRBV27 and J usage is TRBJ2-7; D gene ambiguous. The CDR3 is 11 amino acids. Per germline, CDR1 MNHEY and CDR2 SMNVEV (reference sequence). V was cut by 0 bases and J by 3 bases, with 0 bases left in between. CDR3 amino acids: CASSLSYEQYV. For the CDR3, the DNA is TGTGCCAGCAGTTTATCCTACGAGCAGTACGTC.

V and J are TRBV5-4 and TRBJ2-7; 11 nucleotides line up with TRBD2. The CDR3 sequence is 16 residues long. The ends lost 0 bases at V and 0 bases at J; junction bases unmatched: 2. Germline lookup yields CDR1 SGHNT and CDR2 YYREEE (reference sequence). CDR3 in amino acids: CASSLAGLAGSYEQYF. The DNA of the CDR3 is TGTGCCAGCAGCTTGGCCGGACTAGCGGGCTCCTACGAGCAGTACTTC.

The chain couples TRBV6-6 to TRBJ2-3, with D perhaps matching TRBD1 (5 bases). The CDR3 has 13 residues. Germline V gene lookup returns CDR1 MNHNY and CDR2 SVGAGI (reference sequence). V shed 6 bases and J shed 7 bases, with 14 bases lying between them. The CDR3 DNA is TGTGCCAGCAGACCACAGGACCGGAATACGCAGTATTTT. This encodes CASRPQDRNTQYF.

This clonotype was observed many times. This chain joins TRBV6-2 or TRBV6-3 and TRBJ2-7; D is tentatively TRBD1 or TRBD2 (5 bases each). The V end was cut by 4 bases, the J end by 12 bases, with 19 bases between. The CDR3 length is 13 residues. CDR1 and CDR2 from the germline V gene are MNHEY and SVGEGT. CDR3 coding DNA: TGTGCCAGCAGTTGGCCTCCGTGGGGACGGCGGTACTTC. The encoded protein is CASSWPPWGRRYF.

A few counts support this clonotype. This chain joins TRBV7-3 and TRBJ1-1; D is undetermined. Germline CDR1 reads SGHTA; CDR2 reads FQGTGA. The germline V and J ends were trimmed by 2 bases and 3 bases, with 16 bases remaining between them. The CDR3 is 16 amino acids. The CDR3 region is CASSLYIRMEDTEAFF. The CDR3 nucleotides are TGTGCCAGCAGCTTATACATCAGAATGGAGGACACTGAAGCTTTCTTT.

This chain links TRBV5-1 with TRBJ2-2; D is possibly TRBD1 (5 bases). Germline CDR1 SGHRS, CDR2 YFSETQ. This CDR3 comprises 17 residues. The V end lost 2 bases, the J end lost 2 bases, and 16 bases lay between the germline ends. CDR3 protein: CASSFGVLGANTGELFF. CDR3 coding DNA: TGCGCCAGCAGCTTTGGGGTCCTAGGGGCTAACACCGGGGAGCTGTTTTTT.

V usage is TRBV29-1 and J usage is TRBJ1-1; possible D gene TRBD1, 6 bases. CDR3 length: 11 amino acids. Trimming removed 4 bases at V and 4 bases at J, with 7 bases between. The germline V gene has CDR1 SQVTM and CDR2 ANQGSEA. The CDR3 sequence is CSVGGATEAFF. The CDR3 bases are TGCAGCGTTGGGGGGGCCACTGAAGCTTTCTTT.

This clonotype was seen only a few times. The genes are TRBV4-1 and TRBJ2-3; possibly TRBD2 for D (5 bases). The CDR3 runs to 18 residues. Trimming shortened V by 0 bases and J by 2 bases, and 18 bases separated the two germline ends. CDR1 and CDR2 (germline): MGHRA, YSYEKL. CDR3 bases: TGCGCCAGCAGCCAAGATATTGGGCCTAGCCTACTCACAGATACGCAGTATTTT. This sequence encodes CASSQDIGPSLLTDTQYF.

DNA for the CDR3: TGTGCCAGCTCACCCTCGTCCCGGGATACGCAGTATTTT. It specifies CASSPSSRDTQYF. The chain combines TRBV18 with TRBJ2-3; D is ambiguous. The V and J ends lost 3 bases and 6 bases respectively, with 10 bases between them. The CDR3 runs 13 residues. The germline gives CDR1 KGHSH, CDR2 LQKENI.

In this sample, this clonotype turned up a few times. This chain uses TRBV20-1 with TRBJ2-3; no clear D gene. This CDR3 contains 14 residues. V gave up 6 bases and J gave up 0 bases, with 13 bases separating them. The germline CDR1 and CDR2 sequences are DFQATT and SNEGSKA (reference sequence). The CDR3 DNA sequence: TGCAGTGCCGGAACAGTTTCTAGCACAGATACGCAGTATTTT. This gives the protein CSAGTVSSTDTQYF.

This clonotype was counted between two and nine times. V gene TRBV27 combines with J gene TRBJ1-5; 9 bases are a match to TRBD1. The ends lost 5 bases at V and 2 bases at J; junction bases unmatched: 4. This CDR3 region has 15 residues. CDR1 and CDR2 from the germline V gene are MNHEY and SMNVEV (reference sequence). The CDR3 loop reads CASSQDRGGNQPQHF. The DNA for the CDR3 is TGTGCCAGCAGTCAGGACAGGGGCGGCAATCAGCCCCAGCATTTT.

This clonotype was counted a few times. J is TRBJ1-1 and V is TRBV2; D unclear. CDR1 and CDR2 from the germline V gene are SNHLY and FYNNEI. Trimming took off 7 bases at V and 6 bases at J, with 12 bases between the two ends. The CDR3 has 12 amino acids. The CDR3 here is CASTREGPEAFF. The CDR3 nucleotides are TGTGCCAGCACGAGAGAGGGCCCTGAAGCTTTCTTT.